The 15 T cell receptor beta chains below all came from one sample that was sequenced in a study of metastatic and nonmetastatic thyroid tumors. TCRdb re-called the PCR reads via MiXCR. The table lists some 30,000 clones, roughly 29% of them singletons. Prior to thyroid surgery, none of the patients had received any treatment. The sequencing sample was made of blood. These receptors came from a female donor with papillary thyroid cancer or a benign thyroid nodule (not recorded which). Some clones in this sample may be carry-over from other donors' samples.

This clone has more than one count but fewer than ten. This chain uses TRBV27 with TRBJ1-1; 11 nucleotides line up with TRBD1. The trim removed 2 bases at V and 4 bases at J, leaving 15 bases unmatched. Germline V gene lookup returns CDR1 MNHEY and CDR2 SMNVEV (reference sequence). The CDR3 sequence is 19 residues long. In DNA form, the CDR3 reads TGTGCCAGCAGTTTACGATACGCGGGACAGGGGGGGGCCGGCACTGAAGCTTTCTTT. Amino acids: CASSLRYAGQGGAGTEAFF.

Points on this clone: The conserved phenylalanine or tryptophan is not found at the CDR3 terminus, so this likely reflects a read error. The V gene is TRBV5-1, the J gene TRBJ1-1, with a possible D match to TRBD1 (5 bases). Germline CDR1 is SGHRS and CDR2 is YFSETQ. Trimming cost V 3 bases and J 5 bases, with 23 bases left between them. The CDR3 is 17 amino acids. Here the CDR3 reads CASSSGRGARFGTEAFV. CDR3 nucleotide sequence: TGCGCCAGCAGCTCAGGTCGGGGCGCCCGGTTTGGAACTGAAGCTTTCGTT.

This clone was recorded a few times. CDR3 loop: CASTYSGNTIYF. The CDR3, as DNA: TGTGCCAGCACTTATTCTGGAAACACCATATATTTT. J is TRBJ1-3 and V is TRBV2, with D unresolved. In germline, CDR1 is SNHLY, CDR2 FYNNEI. V lost 7 bases to trimming and J lost 1 base, with 5 bases between them. The CDR3 loop spans 12 amino acids.

V gene TRBV20-1 combines with J gene TRBJ2-1; no firm D call. V was clipped by 6 bases and J by 3 bases, with 9 bases between them. This CDR3 contains 12 residues. The V gene's germline CDR1 is DFQATT and CDR2 SNEGSKA (reference sequence). The CDR3 nucleotides read TGCAGTGCACCAAAATACTACAATGAGCAGTTCTTC. It encodes CSAPKYYNEQFF.

This sequence joins TRBV4-2 and TRBJ2-3; 14 bases align to TRBD2. Per the germline V gene, CDR1 is LGHNA and CDR2 is YNFKEQ. The CDR3 has 18 amino acids. V lost 0 bases, J lost 3 bases, and 5 bases stayed unmatched. CDR3 coding DNA: TGTGCCAGCAGCCAAGATACCCGGACTAGCGGGGGGACAGATACGCAGTATTTT. This gives the protein CASSQDTRTSGGTDTQYF.

The V gene is TRBV5-1, the J gene TRBJ1-2; maybe TRBD1 (5 bases). Germline-derived CDR1 and CDR2 are SGHRS and YFSETQ. CDR3 length: 15 residues. Trimming left V 1 base short and J 4 bases short, with 14 bases between. This CDR3 is CASSLLQGDSYGYTF. CDR3 sequence (DNA): TGCGCCAGCAGCTTGTTACAAGGAGACAGCTATGGCTACACCTTC.

To note about this clone: One end of the junction is discordant with germline, which a read error may explain. The chain links TRBV5-1 to TRBJ2-1, with 7 bases fitting TRBD2. Looked up from germline, CDR1 is SGHRS and CDR2 is YFSETQ. The CDR3 has 15 residues. The CDR3 protein is CASSLGSSGYNDQFF. In DNA form, the CDR3 reads TGCGCCAGCAGCTTGGGATCTAGCGGTTACAATGATCAGTTCTTC.

There are a few counts of this clone. CDR3 sequence reads: CASSPRISYEQYF. In DNA form, the CDR3 reads TGTGCCAGCAGCCCACGGATCTCCTACGAGCAGTACTTC. V is TRBV27 and J is TRBJ2-7; D unresolved. Germline V lookup: CDR1 MNHEY, CDR2 SMNVEV (reference sequence). Trimming stripped 6 bases from V and 0 bases from J, with 9 bases between. The CDR3 consists of 13 residues.

This clone has a handful of counts. Without the conserved terminal phenylalanine or tryptophan, this CDR3 likely stems from a read error. The chain joins TRBV12-3 or TRBV12-4 to TRBJ2-3; TRBD1 matches at 9 bases. This CDR3 has 16 amino acids. CDR3 amino acids: CDSSSTGGTSTDTQYC. The CDR3, as DNA: TGTGACAGCAGTTCGACAGGGGGAACTAGCACAGATACGCAGTATTGT.

This clone has ten or more counts. CDR3 sequence reads: CASSPRDRGESGANVLTF. The DNA of the CDR3 is TGTGCCAGCAGCCCCCGGGACAGGGGAGAGTCTGGGGCCAACGTCCTGACTTTC. The rearrangement joins TRBV3-1 to TRBJ2-6; the match to TRBD1 covers 10 bases. Germline assignment: CDR1 LGHDT and CDR2 YNNKEL (reference sequence). V trimming: 4 bases; J trimming: 1 base; junction bases outside the gene matches: 7. This CDR3 is built from 18 residues.

J is TRBJ2-1 and V is TRBV7-2, with TRBD2 matching 7 bases. V shed 0 bases, J shed 4 bases, and the junction held 3 bases outside the gene matches. Germline V lookup: CDR1 SGHTA, CDR2 FQGNSA. The CDR3 runs to 15 residues. CDR3 residues: CASSLAGGYYNEQFF. CDR3 DNA: TGTGCCAGCAGCTTAGCGGGAGGGTATTACAATGAGCAGTTCTTC.

This clone rates as medium-sized. The gene calls are TRBV15 and TRBJ1-1; perhaps TRBD1 as D (5 bases). This CDR3 has 14 residues. Trimming shortened V by 1 base and J by 7 bases, and 13 bases separated the two germline ends. Germline V gene data show CDR1 as LNHNV and CDR2 as YYDKDF (reference sequence). CDR3 sequence (DNA): TGTGCCACCAGCAGAGCCAGGGAATACGATGAAGCTTTCTTT. This gives the protein CATSRAREYDEAFF.

The chain links TRBV7-3 to TRBJ2-2; tentative D call: TRBD1 (5 bases). The germline V gene encodes CDR1 SGHTA and CDR2 FQGTGA. V was pared by 6 bases and J by 3 bases, with 14 bases between. The CDR3 is 15 amino acids. Here the CDR3 reads CASRSGQGYTGELFF. DNA of the CDR3: TGTGCCAGCAGAAGTGGGCAGGGATACACCGGGGAGCTGTTTTTT. Combining the CDR3 with reference TRBV7-3 and TRBJ2-2 gives the whole variable domain GAGVSQTPSNKVTEKGKYVELRCDPISGHTALYWYRQSLGQGPEFLIYFQGTGAADDSGLPNDRFFAVRPEGSVSTLKIQRTERGDSAVYLCASRSGQGYTGELFFGEGSRLTVL.

This clone was counted a few times. V usage is TRBV6-1 and J usage is TRBJ2-2, with 10 bases lining up with TRBD1. This CDR3 has 16 amino acids. CDR1 and CDR2 (germline): MNHNS, SASEGT. The V segment lost 9 bases and the J segment 0 bases; nucleotides outside the gene matches: 7. The CDR3 loop reads CASSRQGATNTGELFF. CDR3 nucleotide sequence: TGTGCCAGTAGTCGACAGGGGGCAACGAACACCGGGGAGCTGTTTTTT.

The V and J genes are TRBV10-3 and TRBJ1-1; possibly TRBD1 for D (6 bases). Germline CDR1 is ENHRY and CDR2 is SYGVKD. Trimming pared 8 bases from V and 4 bases from J, leaving 11 bases between. The CDR3 runs 12 residues. The DNA of the CDR3 is TGTGCCATCGGGGGCGGGAGCACTGAAGCTTTCTTT. Translation: CAIGGGSTEAFF.